The T cell receptor (beta chain) described here comes from a study of T-cell memory formation after mild COVID-19. Across the study: TCR clusters were mostly confined to one donor each.

This clonotype was counted a few times. The CDR3 runs to 15 residues. Losses at the gene ends were 3 bases for V and 2 bases for J; bases not matched to a gene: 4. Germline assignment: CDR1 SGHTA and CDR2 FQGNSA. TCRdb fed the 5' RACE reads into MiXCR, producing one record per CDR3 protein. The table lists about 270,000 distinct CDR3 sequences, under 20% of them singletons. The sample taken for sequencing was PBMCs or a T cell subset sorted from them (not recorded which). This clonotype was sampled from a man between 18 and 29 years old who had mild COVID-19 (a few samples of this study predate the infection). Cell type and time point are not known. This chain uses TRBV7-2 with TRBJ2-3; 8 nucleotides align to TRBD2. CDR3 nucleotide sequence: TGTGCCAGCAGCTTCCGGGGGGGTTACACAGATACGCAGTATTTT. It yields the protein CASSFRGGYTDTQYF.